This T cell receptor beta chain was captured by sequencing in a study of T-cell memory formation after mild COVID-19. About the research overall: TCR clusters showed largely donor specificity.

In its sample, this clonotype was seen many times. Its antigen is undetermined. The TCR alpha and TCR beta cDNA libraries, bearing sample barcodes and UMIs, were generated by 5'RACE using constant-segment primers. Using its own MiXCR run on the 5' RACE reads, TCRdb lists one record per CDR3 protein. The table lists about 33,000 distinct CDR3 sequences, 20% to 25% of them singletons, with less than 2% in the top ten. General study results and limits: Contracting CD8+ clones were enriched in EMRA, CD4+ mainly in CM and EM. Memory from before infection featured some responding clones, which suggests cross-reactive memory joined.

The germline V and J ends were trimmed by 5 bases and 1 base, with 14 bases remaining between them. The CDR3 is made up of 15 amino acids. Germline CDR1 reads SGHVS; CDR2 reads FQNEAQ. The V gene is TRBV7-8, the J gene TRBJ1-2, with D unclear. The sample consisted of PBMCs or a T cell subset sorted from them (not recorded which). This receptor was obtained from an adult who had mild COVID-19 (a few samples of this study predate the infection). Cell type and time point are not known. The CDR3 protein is CASSPLRRSNYGYTF. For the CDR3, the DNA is TGTGCCAGCAGCCCATTACGGCGCAGTAACTATGGCTACACCTTC.